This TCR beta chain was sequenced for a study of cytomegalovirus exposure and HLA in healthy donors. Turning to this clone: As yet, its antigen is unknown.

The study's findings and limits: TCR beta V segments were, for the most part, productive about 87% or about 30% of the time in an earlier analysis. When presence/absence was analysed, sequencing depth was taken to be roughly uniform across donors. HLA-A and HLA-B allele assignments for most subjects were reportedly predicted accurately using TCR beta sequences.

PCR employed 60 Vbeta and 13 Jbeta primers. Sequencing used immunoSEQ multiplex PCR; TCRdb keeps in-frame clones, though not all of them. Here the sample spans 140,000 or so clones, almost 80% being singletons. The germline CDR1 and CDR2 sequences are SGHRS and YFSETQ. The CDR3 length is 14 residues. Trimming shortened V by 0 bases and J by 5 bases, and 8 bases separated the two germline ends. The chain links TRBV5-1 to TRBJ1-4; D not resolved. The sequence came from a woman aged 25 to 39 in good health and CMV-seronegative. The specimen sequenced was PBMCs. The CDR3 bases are TGCGCCAGCAGCTTGGGTTCTGCGAATGAAAAACTGTTTTTT. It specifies CASSLGSANEKLFF.